A selection of T cell receptor beta chains follows, all from one sample in a study of graft-versus-host responses after intestinal transplantation. Here immunoSEQ multiplex PCR was the method, and the copy in TCRdb shows in-frame clones only, minus some. The sample lists 5,000 or so clones, approximately 68% occurring once. Sequences were derived from ileum tissue, sampled 254 days after intestinal transplant. Receptor source: a human patient who received an intestinal transplant, so some T cells may come from the graft donor. Each CDR3 is given with its conserved first and last residue. D genes are given only for firm matches. Clone size is shown for a subset of rows, as once, few, many or a class of expanded clone.

V	J	size	D	CDR3	DNA
TRBV7-9	TRBJ2-5	few	.	CASSSAGQPQETQYF	TGTGCCAGCAGCTCCGCCGGACAGCCACAAGAGACCCAGTACTTC
TRBV5-5	TRBJ1-2	.	.	CASSLGQPFSNYGYTF	TGTGCCAGCAGCTTGGGACAGCCCTTCTCTAACTATGGCTACACCTTC
TRBV5-1	TRBJ2-3	.	.	CASSLDPSGADTQYF	TGCGCCAGCAGCTTGGACCCCTCGGGTGCAGATACGCAGTATTTT
TRBV7-9	TRBJ1-1	.	TRBD1	CASSLRRQGAGAEAFF	TGTGCCAGCAGCTTAAGGCGACAGGGGGCGGGCGCTGAAGCTTTCTTT
TRBV30	TRBJ1-1	.	.	CAWGGDRSGHLDTEAFF	TGTGCCTGGGGGGGGGATAGGTCAGGACACTTGGACACTGAAGCTTTCTTT
TRBV9	TRBJ2-7	.	.	CASSVNGDPYEQYF	TGTGCCAGCAGCGTAAACGGAGACCCCTACGAGCAGTACTTC
TRBV19	TRBJ1-2	large	TRBD1	CASSSQGNYGYTF	TGTGCCAGTAGTTCACAGGGGAACTATGGCTACACCTTC
TRBV5-1	TRBJ2-1	.	TRBD1	CASRRTGSSYNEQFF	TGCGCCAGCAGGCGGACAGGGAGCTCCTACAATGAGCAGTTCTTC
TRBV2	TRBJ1-2	.	.	CASSDRNYGYTF	TGTGCCAGCAGCGACAGGAACTATGGCTACACCTTC
TRBV6-1	TRBJ2-1	.	TRBD1	CASKAGGYNEQFF	TGTGCCAGTAAGGCAGGGGGCTACAATGAGCAGTTCTTC
TRBV30	TRBJ1-5	.	TRBD1	CAWRGQGAFQPQHF	TGTGCCTGGAGGGGACAGGGGGCTTTTCAGCCCCAGCATTTT
TRBV19	TRBJ1-2	.	.	CASTLAGGDGYTF	TGTGCCAGTACCCTTGCGGGGGGCGATGGCTACACCTTC
TRBV20-1	TRBJ2-7	.	.	CSARSSYEQYF	TGCAGTGCTAGGAGCTCCTACGAGCAGTACTTC
TRBV9	TRBJ2-3	.	.	CASSATGFNTDTQYF	TGTGCCAGCAGCGCGACAGGATTTAATACAGATACGCAGTATTTT
TRBV5-1	TRBJ2-3	.	TRBD2	CASSLGRENADTQYF	TGCGCCAGCAGCTTGGGGCGGGAGAACGCAGATACGCAGTATTTT
TRBV23-1	TRBJ1-6	.	TRBD1	CASSQSRQGAQSPLHF	TGCGCCAGCAGTCAATCGAGACAGGGGGCGCAGTCACCCCTCCACTTT
TRBV7-2	TRBJ1-3	few	.	CASSFPNRRAGNTIYF	TGTGCCAGCAGCTTCCCTAACAGACGAGCTGGAAACACCATATATTTT
TRBV28	TRBJ2-5	once	TRBD1	CASSFRDRHQETQYF	TGTGCCAGCAGTTTCCGGGACAGGCATCAAGAGACCCAGTACTTC
TRBV30	TRBJ2-1	.	.	CAWQSGPDNEQFF	TGTGCCTGGCAGTCAGGTCCCGACAATGAGCAGTTCTTC
TRBV9	TRBJ2-7	.	.	CASSTSSDSYAQYF	TGTGCCAGCAGCACCTCTAGCGACTCCTACGCGCAGTACTTC
TRBV19	TRBJ2-3	.	.	CASSSWTLGDTQYF	TGTGCCAGTAGTAGTTGGACATTAGGGGATACGCAGTATTTT
TRBV1	TRBJ2-7	.	.	CTSSRAGTSGREIYEQYF	TGCACCAGCAGCCGCGCCGGGACTAGCGGGAGGGAAATCTACGAGCAGTACTTC
TRBV7-2	TRBJ2-5	.	TRBD2	CASSPTLAGLYQETQYF	TGTGCCAGCAGCCCTACACTAGCGGGGTTGTACCAAGAGACCCAGTACTTC
TRBV5-4	TRBJ1-2	.	.	CASSPGGWGYTF	TGTGCCAGCAGCCCCGGCGGGTGGGGCTACACCTTC
TRBV29-1	TRBJ1-2	.	TRBD1	CSVSDRERQNYGYTF	TGCAGCGTATCGGACAGGGAGAGACAGAACTATGGCTACACCTTC
TRBV19	TRBJ2-6	.	.	CASSIGGPGANVLTF	TGTGCCAGTAGTATAGGAGGGCCTGGGGCCAACGTCCTGACTTTC
TRBV30	TRBJ2-7	.	.	CAWSLSGFWGEQYF	TGTGCCTGGAGTCTTTCGGGATTTTGGGGCGAGCAGTACTTC
TRBV7-6	TRBJ2-7	once	TRBD2	CASSLGLAGYEQYF	TGTGCCAGCAGCTTAGGACTAGCGGGCTACGAGCAGTACTTC
TRBV5-1	TRBJ2-4	.	TRBD1	CASGTGRRLAKNIQYF	TGCGCCAGCGGGACAGGCCGCAGGTTAGCCAAAAACATTCAGTACTTC
TRBV2	TRBJ2-3	.	TRBD2	CASSGTSGRGTDTQYF	TGTGCCAGCAGTGGGACTAGCGGGAGGGGGACAGATACGCAGTATTTT
TRBV2	TRBJ1-5	few	.	CASSGGGNQPQHF	TGTGCCAGCAGTGGAGGCGGCAATCAGCCCCAGCATTTT
TRBV6-1	TRBJ1-2	.	TRBD1	CASSVGQGGDGYTF	TGTGCCAGCAGTGTGGGACAGGGAGGGGATGGCTACACCTTC
TRBV28	TRBJ2-7	.	.	CASSWRTISYEQYF	TGTGCCAGCAGTTGGCGGACAATCTCCTACGAGCAGTACTTC
TRBV5-4	TRBJ2-5	few	.	CASSLAPGQETQYF	TGTGCCAGCAGCTTGGCCCCGGGGCAAGAGACCCAGTACTTC
TRBV30	TRBJ2-1	.	TRBD2	CAWEGPRGSTYNEQFF	TGTGCCTGGGAGGGCCCCCGCGGGAGTACTTACAATGAGCAGTTCTTC
TRBV4-1	TRBJ2-3	.	.	CASSQGAGTDTQYF	TGCGCCAGCAGCCAAGGTGCGGGTACAGATACGCAGTATTTT
TRBV5-1	TRBJ2-2	.	.	CASSLAAERGTGELFF	TGCGCCAGCAGCTTGGCTGCGGAGAGAGGAACCGGGGAGCTGTTTTTT
TRBV10-1	TRBJ2-5	.	TRBD2	CASFPGTSGSVHQETQYF	TGCGCCAGCTTCCCCGGGACTAGCGGGAGCGTCCACCAAGAGACCCAGTACTTC
TRBV6-1	TRBJ2-2	.	TRBD1	CASHQGVGTGELFF	TGTGCCAGCCACCAGGGGGTGGGGACCGGGGAGCTGTTTTTT
TRBV19	TRBJ2-7	.	TRBD2	CASSTTSGAYEQYF	TGTGCCAGTAGTACGACTAGCGGGGCCTACGAGCAGTACTTC
TRBV18	TRBJ1-5	.	TRBD1	CASSPFGQGPGYSNQPQHF	TGTGCCAGCTCACCATTCGGACAGGGGCCAGGCTATAGCAATCAGCCCCAGCATTTT
TRBV4-2	TRBJ2-7	.	TRBD1	CASSHAGQGDLHEQYF	TGTGCCAGCAGCCACGCGGGACAGGGGGATCTGCACGAGCAGTACTTC
TRBV9	TRBJ2-7	.	TRBD1	CASSVTTGGGDEQYF	TGTGCCAGCAGCGTTACGACAGGGGGCGGGGACGAGCAGTACTTC
TRBV11-3	TRBJ2-1	.	.	CASTPPQGGNEQFF	TGTGCCAGCACCCCCCCCCAGGGGGGCAATGAGCAGTTCTTC
TRBV7-2	TRBJ2-2	.	.	CASSNTYTGELFF	TGTGCCAGCAGCAACACCTACACCGGGGAGCTGTTTTTT
TRBV7-9	TRBJ2-7	.	TRBD2	CASSHSGSYEQYF	TGTGCCAGCAGTCACAGCGGGAGCTACGAGCAGTACTTC
TRBV27	TRBJ1-2	.	.	CASSRSGDNYGYTF	TGTGCCAGCAGCCGGAGCGGAGATAACTATGGCTACACCTTC
TRBV2	TRBJ1-1	.	.	CASSGLQGNTEAFF	TGTGCCAGCAGCGGGCTGCAGGGGAACACTGAAGCTTTCTTT
TRBV6-6	TRBJ2-7	medium-sized	.	CASSFGTSYEQYF	TGTGCCAGCAGTTTTGGCACCTCCTACGAGCAGTACTTC
TRBV4-1	TRBJ2-1	.	TRBD2	CASSRVAGDYNEQFF	TGCGCCAGCAGCCGGGTAGCGGGGGATTACAATGAGCAGTTCTTC
TRBV27	TRBJ2-3	.	.	CASSHRQTTDTQYF	TGTGCCAGCAGTCACCGACAGACCACAGATACGCAGTATTTT
TRBV5-6	TRBJ2-5	.	TRBD1	CASSLGTGKTQYF	TGTGCCAGCAGCTTGGGGACAGGAAAGACCCAGTACTTC
TRBV5-1	TRBJ2-7	.	TRBD2	CASPTSGWGYEQYF	TGCGCCAGCCCGACTAGCGGCTGGGGCTACGAGCAGTACTTC
TRBV6-1	TRBJ2-7	.	TRBD2	CASSGLAGDAYEQYF	TGTGCCAGCAGTGGACTAGCGGGGGATGCCTACGAGCAGTACTTC
TRBV2	TRBJ1-3	.	.	CASSVPSSGNTIYF	TGTGCCAGCAGTGTGCCGAGCTCTGGAAACACCATATATTTT
TRBV6-5	TRBJ2-7	few	TRBD1	CASSTDRVEQYF	TGTGCCAGCAGTACGGACAGGGTCGAGCAGTACTTC
TRBV5-1	TRBJ2-3	.	TRBD2	CASSPGGPVTDTQYF	TGCGCCAGCAGCCCGGGAGGGCCGGTCACAGATACGCAGTATTTT
TRBV10-3	TRBJ2-3	.	TRBD1	CATATGTGVPDTQYF	TGTGCCACAGCCACCGGGACAGGGGTCCCAGATACGCAGTATTTT
TRBV5-1	TRBJ2-3	once	.	CASSVMPGLSTDTQYF	TGCGCCAGCAGCGTCATGCCGGGACTCAGCACAGATACGCAGTATTTT